This T cell receptor (beta chain) was retrieved from a study of blood T cells in healthy people across ages. This clonotype was observed many times. A second PCR of about 6 to 11 cycles used a sample-barcoded 5' primer and a J-beta primer mix. Each CDR3 protein gets one entry after TCRdb re-called the 5' RACE reads with MiXCR. In the table there are approximately 680,000 distinct CDR3 sequences, 32% of which are singletons. The CDR3 spans 14 residues. Germline CDR1 and CDR2: SGHRS and YFSETQ. Trimming took off 0 bases at V and 7 bases at J, with 13 bases between the two ends. The chain joins TRBV5-1 to TRBJ1-2; D is perhaps TRBD1 (5 bases). Sequencing was carried out using blood. This receptor was identified in an elderly woman in good health. CDR3 amino acids: CASSLEAGIRGYTF. The CDR3 DNA is TGCGCCAGCAGCTTGGAGGCAGGGATCCGTGGCTACACCTTC.